This TCR beta chain was captured by sequencing in a study of cytomegalovirus exposure and HLA in healthy donors. Notes on the study in general: TRBV6-2, TRBV6-3 and some other V segments were excluded as indistinguishable.

A word on this clone: As yet, its antigen is unknown.

Germline lookup yields CDR1 MNHEY and CDR2 SMNVEV (reference sequence). V lost 6 bases, J lost 5 bases, and 16 bases lay in between. The CDR3 runs 14 residues. The PCR contained 60 Vbeta and 13 Jbeta primers. Clones were sequenced by immunoSEQ multiplex PCR, and TCRdb holds only the in-frame ones, with some missing. The table has about 150,000 clones, more than 75% seen once. The TCR comes from a woman under 30 in good health and CMV-seronegative. The chain recombines TRBV27 with TRBJ1-2; D may be TRBD1 (5 bases). The source material was PBMCs. CDR3 DNA: TGTGCCAGCAGCCCGCTTGGGGCTTTATATGGCTACACCTTC. Amino acids: CASSPLGALYGYTF.